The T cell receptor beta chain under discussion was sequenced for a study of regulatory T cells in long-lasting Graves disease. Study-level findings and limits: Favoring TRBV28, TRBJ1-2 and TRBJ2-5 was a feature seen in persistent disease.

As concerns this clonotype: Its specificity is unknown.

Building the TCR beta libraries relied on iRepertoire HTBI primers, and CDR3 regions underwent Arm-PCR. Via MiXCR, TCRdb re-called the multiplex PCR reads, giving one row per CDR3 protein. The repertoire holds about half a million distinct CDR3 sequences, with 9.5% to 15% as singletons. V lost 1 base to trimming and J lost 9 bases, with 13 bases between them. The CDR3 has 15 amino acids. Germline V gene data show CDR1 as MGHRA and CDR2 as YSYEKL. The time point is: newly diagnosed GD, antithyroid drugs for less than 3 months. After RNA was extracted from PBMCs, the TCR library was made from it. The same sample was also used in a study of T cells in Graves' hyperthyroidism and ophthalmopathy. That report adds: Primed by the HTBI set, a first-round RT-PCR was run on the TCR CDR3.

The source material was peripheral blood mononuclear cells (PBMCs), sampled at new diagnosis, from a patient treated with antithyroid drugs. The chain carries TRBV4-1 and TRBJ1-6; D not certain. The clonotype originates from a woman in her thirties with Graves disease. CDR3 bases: TGCGCCAGCAGCCAAGTGGTGGGCGCCAGTTCACCCCTCCACTTT. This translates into CASSQVVGASSPLHF.